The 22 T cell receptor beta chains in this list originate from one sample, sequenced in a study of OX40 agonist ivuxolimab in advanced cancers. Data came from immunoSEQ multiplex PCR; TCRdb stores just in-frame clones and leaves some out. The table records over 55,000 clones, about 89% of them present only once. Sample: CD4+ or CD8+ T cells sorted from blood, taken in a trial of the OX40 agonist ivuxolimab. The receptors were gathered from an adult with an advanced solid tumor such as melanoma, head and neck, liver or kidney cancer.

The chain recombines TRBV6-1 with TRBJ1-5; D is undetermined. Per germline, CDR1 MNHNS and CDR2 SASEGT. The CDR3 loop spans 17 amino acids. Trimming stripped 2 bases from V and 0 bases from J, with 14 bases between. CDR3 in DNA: TGTGCCAGCAGTGAAACCGTTTGGACGGATAGCAATCAGCCCCAGCATTTT. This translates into CASSETVWTDSNQPQHF.

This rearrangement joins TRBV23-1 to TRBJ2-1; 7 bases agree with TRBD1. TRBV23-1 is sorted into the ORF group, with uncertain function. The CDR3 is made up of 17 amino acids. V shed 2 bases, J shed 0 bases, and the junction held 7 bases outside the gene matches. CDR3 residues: CASSQPNRDSSYNEQFF. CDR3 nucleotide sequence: TGCGCCAGCAGTCAACCGAATCGGGACAGCTCCTACAATGAGCAGTTCTTC.

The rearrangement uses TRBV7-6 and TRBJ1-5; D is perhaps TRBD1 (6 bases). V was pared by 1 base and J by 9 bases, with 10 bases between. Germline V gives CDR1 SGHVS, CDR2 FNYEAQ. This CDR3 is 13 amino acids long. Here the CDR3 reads CASSLGEGGPQHF. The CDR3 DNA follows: TGTGCCAGCAGCTTAGGGGAAGGGGGGCCCCAGCATTTT.

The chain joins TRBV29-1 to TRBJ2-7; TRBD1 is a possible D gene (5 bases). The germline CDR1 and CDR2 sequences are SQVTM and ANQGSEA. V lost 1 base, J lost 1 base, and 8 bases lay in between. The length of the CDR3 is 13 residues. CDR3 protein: CSVEGGESYEQYF. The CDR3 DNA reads TGCAGCGTTGAAGGGGGCGAGTCCTACGAGCAGTACTTC.

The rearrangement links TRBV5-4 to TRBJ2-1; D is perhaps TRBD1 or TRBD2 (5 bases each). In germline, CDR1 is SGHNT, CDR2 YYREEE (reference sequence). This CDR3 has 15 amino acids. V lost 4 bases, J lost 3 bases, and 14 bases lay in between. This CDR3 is CASSHRDALYNEQFF. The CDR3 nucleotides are TGTGCCAGCAGCCACCGGGACGCGCTCTACAATGAGCAGTTCTTC.

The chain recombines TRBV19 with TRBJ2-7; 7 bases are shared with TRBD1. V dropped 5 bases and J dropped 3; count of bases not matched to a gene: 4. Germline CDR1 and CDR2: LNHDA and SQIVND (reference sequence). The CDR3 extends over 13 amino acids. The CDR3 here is CASSDRVSYEQYF. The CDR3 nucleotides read TGTGCCAGTAGTGACAGGGTTAGCTACGAGCAGTACTTC.

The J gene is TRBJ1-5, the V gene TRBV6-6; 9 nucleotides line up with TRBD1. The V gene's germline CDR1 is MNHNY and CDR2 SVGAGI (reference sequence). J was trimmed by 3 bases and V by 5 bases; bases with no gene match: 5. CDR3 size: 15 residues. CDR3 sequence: CASSTGQGLNQPQHF. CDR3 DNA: TGTGCCAGCAGTACAGGACAGGGGCTCAATCAGCCCCAGCATTTT.

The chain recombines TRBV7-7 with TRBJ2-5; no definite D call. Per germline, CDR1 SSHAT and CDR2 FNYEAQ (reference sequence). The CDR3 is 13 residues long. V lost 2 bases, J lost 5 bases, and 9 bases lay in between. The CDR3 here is CASSLNVRETQYF. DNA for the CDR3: TGTGCCAGCAGCTTAAATGTCAGGGAGACCCAGTACTTC.

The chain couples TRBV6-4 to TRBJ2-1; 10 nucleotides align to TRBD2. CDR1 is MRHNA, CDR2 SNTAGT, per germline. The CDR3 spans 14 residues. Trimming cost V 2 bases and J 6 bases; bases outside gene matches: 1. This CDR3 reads CASSDSGRANEQFF. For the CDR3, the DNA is TGTGCCAGCAGTGACAGCGGGAGGGCCAATGAGCAGTTCTTC.

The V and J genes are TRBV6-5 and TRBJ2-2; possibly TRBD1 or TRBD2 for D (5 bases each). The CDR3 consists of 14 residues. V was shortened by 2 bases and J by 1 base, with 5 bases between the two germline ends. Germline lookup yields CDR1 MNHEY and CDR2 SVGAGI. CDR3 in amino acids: CASSYGGNTGELFF. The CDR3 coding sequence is TGTGCCAGCAGTTACGGGGGGAACACCGGGGAGCTGTTTTTT.

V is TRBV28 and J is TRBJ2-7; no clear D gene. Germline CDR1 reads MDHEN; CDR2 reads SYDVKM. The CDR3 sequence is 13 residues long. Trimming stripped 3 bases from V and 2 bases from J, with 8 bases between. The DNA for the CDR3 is TGTGCCAGCAGTTTTAGACAAACCTACGAGCAGTACTTC. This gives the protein CASSFRQTYEQYF.

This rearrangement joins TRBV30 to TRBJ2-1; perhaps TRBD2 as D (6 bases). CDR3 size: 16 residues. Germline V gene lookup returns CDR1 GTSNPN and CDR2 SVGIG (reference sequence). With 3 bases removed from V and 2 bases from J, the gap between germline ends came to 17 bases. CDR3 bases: TGTGCCTGGAGGTCAATGACGGGAGCCCCCTACAATGAGCAGTTCTTC. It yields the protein CAWRSMTGAPYNEQFF.

The CDR3 sequence is CASSFDSPIGQYF. CDR3 nucleotide sequence: TGTGCCAGCAGCTTTGACTCCCCTATAGGGCAGTATTTT. The gene calls are TRBV5-4 and TRBJ2-3; D is ambiguous. This CDR3 has 13 amino acids. Germline values: CDR1 SGHNT, CDR2 YYREEE (reference sequence). Trimming shortened V by 2 bases and J by 11 bases, and 15 bases separated the two germline ends.

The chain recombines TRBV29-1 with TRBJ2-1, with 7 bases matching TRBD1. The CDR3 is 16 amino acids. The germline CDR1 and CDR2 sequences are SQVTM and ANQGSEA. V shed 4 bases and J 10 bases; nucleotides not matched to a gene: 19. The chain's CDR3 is CSVVGGEVTINGEQFF. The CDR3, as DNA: TGCAGCGTTGTAGGGGGCGAAGTGACTATTAACGGGGAGCAGTTCTTC.

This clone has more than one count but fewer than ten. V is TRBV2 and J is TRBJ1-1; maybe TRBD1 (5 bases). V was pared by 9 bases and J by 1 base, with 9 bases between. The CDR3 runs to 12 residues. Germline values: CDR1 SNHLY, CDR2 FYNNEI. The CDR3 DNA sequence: TGTGCCAGGGGGACGAGGAACACTGAAGCTTTCTTT. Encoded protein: CARGTRNTEAFF.

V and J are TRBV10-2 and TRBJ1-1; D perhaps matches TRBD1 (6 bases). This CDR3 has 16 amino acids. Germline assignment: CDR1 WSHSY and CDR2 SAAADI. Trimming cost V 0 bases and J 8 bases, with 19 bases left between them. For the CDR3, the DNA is TGCGCCAGCAGTGAGTCGGGGGCCAGCGCGCTCGTCGAAGCTTTCTTT. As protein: CASSESGASALVEAFF.

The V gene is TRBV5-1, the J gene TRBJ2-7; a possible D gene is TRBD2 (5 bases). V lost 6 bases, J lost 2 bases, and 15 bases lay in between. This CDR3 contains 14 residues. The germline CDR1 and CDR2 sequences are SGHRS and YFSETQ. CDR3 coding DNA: TGCGCCAGCACCACTGACTACCTCCCCTACGAGCAGTACTTC. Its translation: CASTTDYLPYEQYF. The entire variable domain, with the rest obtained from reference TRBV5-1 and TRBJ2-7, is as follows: KAGVTQTPRYLIKTRGQQVTLSCSPISGHRSVSWYQQTPGQGLQFLFEYFSETQRNKGNFPGRFSGRQFSNSRSEMNVSTLELGDSALYLCASTTDYLPYEQYFGPGTRLTVT.

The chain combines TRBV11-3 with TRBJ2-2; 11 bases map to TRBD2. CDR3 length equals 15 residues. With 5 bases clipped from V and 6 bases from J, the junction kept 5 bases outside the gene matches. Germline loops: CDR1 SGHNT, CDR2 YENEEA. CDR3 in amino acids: CASSTYSGRAGELFF. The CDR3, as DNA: TGTGCCAGCAGCACCTATAGCGGGAGGGCCGGGGAGCTGTTTTTT. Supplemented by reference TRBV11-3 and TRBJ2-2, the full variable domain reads EAGVVQSPRYKIIEKKQPVAFWCNPISGHNTLYWYLQNLGQGPELLIRYENEEAVDDSQLPKDRFSAERLKGVDSTLKIQPAELGDSAVYLCASSTYSGRAGELFFGEGSRLTVL.

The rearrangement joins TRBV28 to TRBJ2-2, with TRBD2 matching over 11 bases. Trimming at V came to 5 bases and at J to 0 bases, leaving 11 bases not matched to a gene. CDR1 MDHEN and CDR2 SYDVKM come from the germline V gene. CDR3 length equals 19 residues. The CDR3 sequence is CASSTPGLAANANTGELFF. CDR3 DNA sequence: TGTGCCAGCAGTACACCGGGACTAGCGGCAAACGCGAACACCGGGGAGCTGTTTTTT.

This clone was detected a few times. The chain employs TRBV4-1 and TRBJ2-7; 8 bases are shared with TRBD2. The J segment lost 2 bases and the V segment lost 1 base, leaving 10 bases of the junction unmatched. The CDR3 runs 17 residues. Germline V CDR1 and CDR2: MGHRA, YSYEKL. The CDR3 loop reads CASSQVAGGVGTYEQYF. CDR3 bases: TGCGCCAGCAGCCAAGTCGCGGGGGGTGTAGGGACCTACGAGCAGTACTTC.

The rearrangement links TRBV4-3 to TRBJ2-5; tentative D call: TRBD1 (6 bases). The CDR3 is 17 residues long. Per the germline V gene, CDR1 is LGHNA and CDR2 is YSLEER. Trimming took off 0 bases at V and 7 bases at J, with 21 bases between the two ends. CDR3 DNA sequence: TGCGCCAGCAGCCAAGAGGCCCTCCGGACAGACCAATGGACCCAGTACTTC. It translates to CASSQEALRTDQWTQYF.

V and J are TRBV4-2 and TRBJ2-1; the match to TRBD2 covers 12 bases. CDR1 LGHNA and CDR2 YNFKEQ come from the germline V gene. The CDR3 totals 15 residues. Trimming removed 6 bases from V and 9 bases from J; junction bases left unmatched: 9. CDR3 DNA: TGTGCCAGCAGAACACTAGCGGGAGGAGAGGTTGAGCAGTTCTTC. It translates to CASRTLAGGEVEQFF.